This T cell receptor beta chain derives from a study of shared clonotypes between healthy human individuals. Findings of the study overall: Non-shared clonotypes displayed generation probabilities falling below those of clonotypes present in all four donors.

Positively selected for CCR7, the CD45RO-negative cells used as naive CD8 cells excluded terminally differentiated effector memory CD45RA+ cells. Every contributor of samples was a Caucasian grown-up residing in Nashville, Tennessee. Per the original methods: ImmunoSEQ supplied junction-only sequences lacking quality scores, so filtering was different. This table comes from immunoSEQ multiplex PCR, and its TCRdb copy is limited to in-frame clones, with some not included. That table is the source of V, J and clone size, and D and trimming were worked out from the DNA. The table lists around 2,000,000 clones, about 93% of them singletons. Note on this clone: Its target is not known.

This CDR3 is 13 amino acids long. From germline, CDR1 is LNHNV and CDR2 YYDKDF (reference sequence). Trimming cost V 5 bases and J 2 bases, with 10 bases left between them. This TCR derives from a man aged 18 to 30 in good health. Some clones in this sample may be carry-over from other donors' samples. V and J are TRBV15 and TRBJ2-7; no firm D call. The sequencing input was naive CD8+ T cells from PBMCs. The CDR3 sequence is CATSAYLTYEQYF. The DNA for the CDR3 is TGTGCCACCAGCGCATACTTAACCTACGAGCAGTACTTC.